The clone carrying this TCR beta chain has more than one count but fewer than ten. Its antigen is unidentified. Use of 60 Vbeta and 13 Jbeta primers characterized the PCR. TCRdb's copy holds only in-frame clones and misses some; the assay was immunoSEQ multiplex PCR. The sample carries 130,000 or so clones, about 77% recorded once. CDR1 is MNHNS and CDR2 is SASEGT in the germline V gene. CDR3 size: 16 residues. Trimming removed 2 bases from V and 5 bases from J, with 19 bases in between. The sample comes from a study of cytomegalovirus exposure and HLA in healthy donors. The study's findings and limits: Cytomegalovirus status was reportedly diagnosed by the classifier with high sensitivity and specificity. Follow-up analysis seemed to connect common viral pathogens with several of the most significant clusters identified.

Sequencing was performed on PBMCs. This sequence was found in a female donor in good health and CMV-seronegative. This chain links TRBV6-1 with TRBJ2-7; D is perhaps TRBD1 (6 bases). The CDR3 spells CASSESQPNRVDEQYF. The DNA for the CDR3 is TGTGCCAGCAGTGAATCCCAGCCGAACAGGGTCGACGAGCAGTACTTC.